Listed here are 9 T cell receptor beta chains from one sample, sequenced in a study of metastatic and nonmetastatic thyroid tumors. No patient received treatment before thyroid surgery. TCRdb re-called the PCR reads with MiXCR. The table lists tens of thousands of clones, about 25% of them singletons, with around 3.5% in the top ten. Sequenced input: blood. Source of these receptors: a male donor with papillary thyroid cancer or a benign thyroid nodule (not recorded which). Some clones in this sample may be carry-over from other donors' samples.

This clone appeared a few times. This chain uses TRBV6-1 with TRBJ2-7, with TRBD2 matching 7 bases. CDR1 and CDR2 from the germline V gene are MNHNS and SASEGT. The V gene end was trimmed by 5 bases and the J gene end by 3 bases; junction bases not matched to a gene: 7. There are 14 residues in the CDR3. CDR3 sequence (DNA): TGTGCCAGCAGTTCCGGGACTACCAACTACGAGCAGTACTTC. Translation gives CASSSGTTNYEQYF.

This chain uses TRBV3-1 with TRBJ1-1, with D unclear. Trimming removed 2 bases from V and 7 bases from J, with 11 bases in between. This CDR3 has 13 residues. CDR1 LGHDT and CDR2 YNNKEL come from the germline V gene (reference sequence). CDR3 residues: CASSQNRASEAFF. As DNA, the CDR3 is TGTGCCAGCAGCCAAAACCGGGCCAGTGAAGCTTTCTTT.

To note about this clone: The junction does not match germline at one end; this may be a read error. This chain uses TRBV20-1 with TRBJ2-7; D is possibly TRBD1 (5 bases). Germline lookup yields CDR1 DFQATT and CDR2 SNEGSKA (reference sequence). The CDR3 spans 15 residues. In DNA form, the CDR3 reads TGCAGTTCTAGACCCAACAGGTGGAGCTCCTACGAGCAGTACTTC. It yields the protein CSSRPNRWSSYEQYF.

This clone has more than one count but fewer than ten. V usage is TRBV2 and J usage is TRBJ1-5; tentatively, D is TRBD1 (6 bases). The CDR3 length is 13 residues. V gave up 9 bases and J gave up 4 bases, with 13 bases separating them. In germline, CDR1 is SNHLY, CDR2 FYNNEI. The CDR3 is CASGQTPNQPQHF. CDR3 DNA sequence: TGTGCCAGTGGACAGACCCCTAATCAGCCCCAGCATTTT.

This clone has ten or more counts. The chain couples TRBV3-1 to TRBJ2-2, with 7 bases aligning to TRBD2. The germline gives CDR1 LGHDT, CDR2 YNNKEL (reference sequence). CDR3 length equals 15 residues. V was clipped by 4 bases and J by 3 bases; unmatched bases: 5. CDR3: CASSPWTRHTGELFF. Written as DNA, the CDR3 is TGTGCCAGCAGCCCATGGACTAGACACACCGGGGAGCTGTTTTTT. The whole variable domain, remainder taken from reference TRBV3-1 and TRBJ2-2, is DTAVSQTPKYLVTQMGNDKSIKCEQNLGHDTMYWYKQDSKKFLKIMFSYNNKELIINETVPNRFSPKSPDKAHLNLHINSLELGDSAVYFCASSPWTRHTGELFFGEGSRLTVL.

This chain uses TRBV28 with TRBJ2-3; 9 bases map to TRBD1. This CDR3 has 17 residues. Trimming cost V 6 bases and J 6 bases; bases outside gene matches: 16. From germline, CDR1 is MDHEN and CDR2 SYDVKM. CDR3 region: CASSSPGTGRGGDTQYF. In DNA, the CDR3 is TGTGCCAGCAGCAGTCCCGGGACAGGGCGAGGAGGGGATACGCAGTATTTT. Full variable domain (remainder filled in from reference TRBV28 and TRBJ2-3): DVKVTQSSRYLVKRTGEKVFLECVQDMDHENMFWYRQDPGLGLRLIYFSYDVKMKEKGDIPEGYSVSREKKERFSLILESASTNQTSMYLCASSSPGTGRGGDTQYFGPGTRLTVL.

This clone was recorded at least ten times. This chain joins TRBV11-2 and TRBJ1-1, with D possibly being TRBD1 (6 bases). Looked up from germline, CDR1 is SGHAT and CDR2 is FQNNGV. The CDR3 covers 13 residues. Trimming removed 5 bases from V and 3 bases from J, with 10 bases in between. This chain's CDR3 is CASSPQGDTEAFF. As DNA, the CDR3 is TGTGCCAGCAGCCCACAGGGAGACACTGAAGCTTTCTTT.

In this sample, this clone is medium-sized (0.01 to 0.1%). This chain links TRBV12-3 or TRBV12-4 with TRBJ1-5; 7 bases fit TRBD1. The CDR3 runs 14 residues. The V gene end was trimmed by 6 bases and the J gene end by 4 bases; junction bases not matched to a gene: 6. CDR3 sequence reads: CASSAGQRNQPQHF. In DNA form, the CDR3 reads TGTGCCAGCAGCGCGGGACAGAGAAATCAGCCCCAGCATTTT.

The chain uses TRBV5-1 and TRBJ2-2; D is unresolved. Germline assignment: CDR1 SGHRS and CDR2 YFSETQ. V lost 2 bases and J 1 base, leaving 9 bases between the germline ends. The length of the CDR3 is 15 residues. CDR3 in DNA: TGCGCCAGCAGCTTCCAAGCTCTGAACACCGGGGAGCTGTTTTTT. Protein: CASSFQALNTGELFF.